The rows below give T cell receptor beta chains drawn from one sample of a study of metastatic and nonmetastatic thyroid tumors. MiXCR re-clonotyped the PCR reads for TCRdb. In the table there are 20,000 to 25,000 clones, around 11% of which are singletons. The sample taken for sequencing was blood. These receptors were collected from a female donor with papillary thyroid cancer or a benign thyroid nodule (not recorded which). Some clones in this sample may be carry-over from other donors' samples. Both conserved end residues are part of each CDR3. D genes are given only for firm matches. Clone sizes are given selectively: once, few, many, or a class where the clone is expanded.

>TRBV6-1|TRBD1|TRBJ1-2|few
CASSQILTGSYGYTF
TGTGCCAGCAGTCAAATTCTGACAGGGAGCTATGGCTACACCTTC
>TRBV6-5|TRBD2|TRBJ2-7|.
CASSYTSGTHEQYF
TGTGCCAGCAGTTACACTAGCGGGACCCACGAGCAGTACTTC
>TRBV6-2/TRBV6-3|.|TRBJ2-1|medium-sized
CASSYSTTTSYNEQFF
TGTGCCAGCAGTTATTCTACAACTACCTCCTACAATGAGCAGTTCTTC
>TRBV29-1|.|TRBJ2-1|many
CSAEGTTYNEQFF
TGCAGCGCTGAGGGGACCACCTACAATGAGCAGTTCTTC
>TRBV5-5|.|TRBJ1-4|few
CASSLQGATNEKLFF
TGTGCCAGCAGCCTTCAGGGTGCAACTAATGAAAAACTGTTTTTT
>TRBV6-5|TRBD2|TRBJ2-1|.
CASGTINEQFF
TGTGCCAGCGGGACTATAAACGAGCAGTTCTTC
>TRBV12-3/TRBV12-4|.|TRBJ1-5|many
CASSLGAGRQPQHF
TGTGCCAGCAGTTTAGGGGCAGGGAGACAGCCCCAGCATTTT
>TRBV4-3|TRBD1|TRBJ1-2|many
CASSPQQGRGYTF
TGCGCCAGCAGCCCCCAACAGGGGAGAGGCTACACCTTC
>TRBV6-1|.|TRBJ1-1|many
CASRPHAGLMNTEAFF
TGTGCCAGCCGACCCCACGCAGGCCTGATGAACACTGAAGCTTTCTTT
>TRBV12-3/TRBV12-4|TRBD2|TRBJ2-1|many
CASSLLAGEYNEQFF
TGTGCCAGCAGTTTATTAGCGGGAGAGTACAATGAGCAGTTCTTC
>TRBV20-1|TRBD1|TRBJ2-5|many
CSARTGEETQYF
TGCAGTGCTAGGACAGGGGAAGAGACCCAGTACTTC
>TRBV28|.|TRBJ2-1|many
CASSLLVRGSPFF
TGTGCCAGCAGTTTATTGGTCAGAGGAAGCCCGTTCTTC
>TRBV20-1|TRBD2|TRBJ2-3|many
CSARRAGNEADTQYF
TGCAGTGCTAGACGAGCGGGAAACGAGGCAGATACGCAGTATTTT
>TRBV15|TRBD2|TRBJ2-7|.
CATSREDGRTSGRAHEQYF
TGTGCCACCAGCAGGGAGGACGGACGGACTAGCGGGAGAGCCCACGAGCAGTACTTC
>TRBV6-1|.|TRBJ2-6|few
CASSEGGIVANVLTF
TGTGCCAGCAGTGAAGGGGGCATAGTGGCCAACGTCCTGACTTTC
>TRBV2|.|TRBJ1-5|many
CASGRGEGHQPQHF
TGTGCCAGCGGCCGAGGGGAGGGTCATCAGCCCCAGCATTTT
>TRBV20-1|.|TRBJ2-1|many
CSANGMRSSYNEQFF
TGCAGTGCTAATGGTATGCGGAGCTCCTACAATGAGCAGTTCTTC
>TRBV7-9|.|TRBJ1-1|many
CASSGQSDEAFF
TGTGCCAGCAGTGGGCAATCCGATGAAGCTTTCTTT
>TRBV7-8|.|TRBJ2-7|many
CASSLAGSYEQYF
TGTGCCAGCAGCTTAGCGGGGTCCTACGAGCAGTACTTC
>TRBV4-2|.|TRBJ2-2|.
CASSSPVSALLNTGELFF
TGTGCCAGCAGTTCCCCGGTCAGTGCGCTTTTGAACACCGGGGAGCTGTTTTTT
>TRBV2|.|TRBJ2-3|many
CASSEGDRGYTDTQYF
TGTGCCAGCAGTGAAGGTGACCGCGGATACACAGATACGCAGTATTTT
>TRBV18|.|TRBJ1-4|few
CASSRQGTTNEKLFF
TGTGCCAGCTCAAGACAAGGAACAACTAATGAAAAACTGTTTTTT
>TRBV11-2|.|TRBJ1-1|many
CASSVGLNTEAFF
TGTGCCAGCAGCGTAGGGTTGAACACTGAAGCTTTCTTT
>TRBV18|.|TRBJ1-6|many
CASSPSNTEGGSPLHF
TGTGCCAGCTCACCAAGTAATACGGAAGGGGGTTCACCCCTCCACTTT
>TRBV6-2/TRBV6-3|.|TRBJ1-1|medium-sized
CATGRGENTEAFF
TGTGCCACCGGACGGGGGGAGAACACTGAAGCTTTCTTT
>TRBV7-9|.|TRBJ2-3|once
CASSRTGITDTQYF
TGTGCCAGCAGCCGGACGGGCATCACAGATACGCAGTATTTT
>TRBV12-3/TRBV12-4|.|TRBJ1-3|many
CASIEQGSGNTIYF
TGTGCCAGCATCGAACAGGGTTCTGGAAACACCATATATTTT
>TRBV11-1|TRBD1|TRBJ2-7|many
CASSPTGQLYEQYF
TGTGCCAGCAGCCCGACAGGGCAACTCTACGAGCAGTACTTC
>TRBV6-9|TRBD1|TRBJ2-3|.
CASSHYEGTGRSGEYTDTQYF
TGTGCCAGCAGTCATTACGAGGGGACAGGTCGTAGCGGAGAGTACACAGATACGCAGTATTTT
>TRBV5-1|.|TRBJ2-1|many
CASSLAAKAEGEQFF
TGCGCCAGCAGCTTGGCGGCTAAGGCAGAAGGTGAGCAGTTCTTC
>TRBV12-3/TRBV12-4|TRBD2|TRBJ2-3|few
CASSLRGRALDTQYF
TGTGCCAGCAGTTTACGCGGGAGGGCCCTGGATACGCAGTATTTT
>TRBV27|.|TRBJ1-4|many
CASSLRATGTEKLFF
TGTGCCAGCAGTTTACGGGCAACCGGAACTGAAAAACTGTTTTTT
>TRBV20-1|.|TRBJ2-5|many
CSAPDLLGETQYF
TGCAGTGCCCCGGACCTCCTCGGGGAGACCCAGTACTTC
>TRBV6-2/TRBV6-3|TRBD2|TRBJ2-1|many
CASSFRLAGPTGGFF
TGTGCCAGCAGTTTTAGGCTAGCGGGACCAACCGGGGGGTTCTTC
>TRBV10-1|TRBD2|TRBJ2-3|.
CSSCAGGSDTQYF
TGCTCCAGCTGTGCGGGAGGTTCAGATACGCAGTATTTT
>TRBV12-3/TRBV12-4|.|TRBJ1-1|.
CASSFGPRQGKAEAFF
TGTGCCAGCAGTTTTGGCCCACGGCAGGGCAAGGCTGAAGCTTTCTTT
>TRBV11-2|.|TRBJ2-1|.
CASSPLKGGSYNEQFF
TGTGCCAGCAGCCCCCTTAAAGGGGGGTCCTACAATGAGCAGTTCTTC
>TRBV6-1|TRBD1|TRBJ1-6|large
CASSGTGYSPLHF
TGTGCCAGCAGTGGGACAGGGTACTCACCCCTCCACTTT
>TRBV20-1|TRBD2|TRBJ2-1|many
CSARDALAGGYGEQFF
TGCAGTGCTAGAGATGCGCTAGCGGGAGGGTATGGTGAGCAGTTCTTC
>TRBV5-5|.|TRBJ2-3|many
CASLQGGSDTQYF
TGTGCCAGCTTACAGGGAGGGTCAGATACGCAGTATTTT
>TRBV6-4|.|TRBJ2-1|many
CASSVDESNEQFF
TGTGCCAGCAGTGTTGACGAGAGTAATGAGCAGTTCTTC
>TRBV27|TRBD2|TRBJ2-3|medium-sized
CASSSRLAGGITDTQYF
TGTGCCAGCAGTTCTCGACTAGCGGGAGGGATTACAGATACGCAGTATTTT
>TRBV6-1|.|TRBJ1-2|medium-sized
CASSKAGVGYTF
TGTGCCAGCAGTAAAGCAGGGGTCGGCTACACCTTC
>TRBV20-1|.|TRBJ2-1|.
CSGRDNRYEQFF
TGCAGTGGCCGGGACAATCGGTATGAGCAGTTCTTC
>TRBV18|.|TRBJ1-5|.
CASSPPGLGQPQHF
TGTGCCAGCTCACCACCAGGGTTGGGACAGCCCCAGCATTTT
>TRBV6-4|TRBD1|TRBJ2-2|medium-sized
CASSDGTGGTGELFF
TGTGCCAGCAGTGACGGGACAGGGGGCACCGGGGAGCTGTTTTTT
>TRBV6-6|TRBD2|TRBJ2-1|.
CASSYGTSGRSEQFF
TGTGCCAGCAGTTACGGGACTAGCGGGAGGAGCGAGCAGTTCTTC
>TRBV4-3|.|TRBJ2-7|many
CASSQGSPGETYEQYF
TGCGCCAGCAGCCAAGGTTCTCCCGGGGAAACCTACGAGCAGTACTTC